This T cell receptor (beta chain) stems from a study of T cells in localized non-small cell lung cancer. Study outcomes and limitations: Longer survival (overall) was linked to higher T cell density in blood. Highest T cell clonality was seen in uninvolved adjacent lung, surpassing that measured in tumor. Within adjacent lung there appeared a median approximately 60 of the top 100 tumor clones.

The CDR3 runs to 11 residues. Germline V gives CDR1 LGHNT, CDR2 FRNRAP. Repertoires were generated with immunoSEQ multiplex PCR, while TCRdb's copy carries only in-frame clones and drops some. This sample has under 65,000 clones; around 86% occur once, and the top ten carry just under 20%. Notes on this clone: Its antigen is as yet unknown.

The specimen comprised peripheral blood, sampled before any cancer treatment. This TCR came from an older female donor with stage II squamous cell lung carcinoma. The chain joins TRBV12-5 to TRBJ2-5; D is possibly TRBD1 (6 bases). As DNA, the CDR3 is TGTGGGGGGCCGTACCAAGAGACCCAGTACTTC. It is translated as CGGPYQETQYF.